The 7 T cell receptor beta chains in this list originate from one sample, sequenced in a study of CD4+ T cells in melanoma. The data were produced by immunoSEQ multiplex PCR, yet TCRdb's version contains in-frame clones alone and is incomplete. The sample records roughly 12,000 clones, around 69% being singletons. Source material: cells from a culture (not recorded whether cultured in vitro). The receptors come from a human donor with melanoma.

Only a few counts were recorded for this clone. V and J are TRBV5-4 and TRBJ2-7; D ambiguous. Germline loops: CDR1 SGHNT, CDR2 YYREEE (reference sequence). This CDR3 is 13 amino acids long. V lost 3 bases, J lost 9 bases, and 16 bases lay in between. CDR3 coding DNA: TGTGCCAGCAGCTCTAAGGCTGGAGCCGGGCAGTACTTC. The encoded protein is CASSSKAGAGQYF.

This clone was seen a handful of times. This chain joins TRBV18 and TRBJ1-2; maybe TRBD1 (5 bases). This CDR3 is built from 17 residues. The germline gives CDR1 KGHSH, CDR2 LQKENI. V was clipped by 3 bases and J by 4 bases, with 21 bases between them. This CDR3 is CASSPVLRGQPSYGYTF. In DNA form, the CDR3 reads TGTGCCAGCTCACCTGTATTACGAGGACAACCGTCCTATGGCTACACCTTC.

This chain links TRBV15 with TRBJ2-3; tentatively, D is TRBD1 or TRBD2 (5 bases each). This CDR3 comprises 15 residues. Per the germline V gene, CDR1 is LNHNV and CDR2 is YYDKDF (reference sequence). Trimming cost V 0 bases and J 9 bases, with 16 bases left between them. The CDR3 reads CATSRDGSPGATQYF. In DNA, the CDR3 is TGTGCCACCAGCAGAGACGGCTCGCCCGGGGCGACGCAGTATTTT.

This chain joins TRBV11-2 and TRBJ2-4; 7 nucleotides match TRBD2. CDR3 length: 16 residues. CDR1 is SGHAT and CDR2 is FQNNGV in the germline V gene. The V gene end was trimmed by 3 bases and the J gene end by 0 bases; junction bases not matched to a gene: 5. CDR3 sequence: CASSFGTTLAKNIQYF. In DNA form, the CDR3 reads TGTGCCAGCAGCTTCGGGACTACCTTAGCCAAAAACATTCAGTACTTC.

The chain has TRBV5-1 and TRBJ1-3; 8 bases align to TRBD1. The CDR3 spans 17 residues. Per germline, CDR1 SGHRS and CDR2 YFSETQ. J gave up 0 bases and V 4 bases, and 9 bases lay outside the gene matches. The CDR3 coding sequence is TGCGCCAGCAGCGGGATCGGACAGGGAGACTCTGGAAACACCATATATTTT. The encoded protein is CASSGIGQGDSGNTIYF.

V is TRBV5-1 and J is TRBJ2-5, with 8 bases lining up with TRBD2. The DNA end is more similar to TRBJ2-7, so the J call may be wrong. Germline V CDR1 and CDR2: SGHRS, YFSETQ. This CDR3 region has 14 residues. The CDR3 region is CASSPGGSAGEQYF. In DNA, the CDR3 is TGCGCCAGCAGCCCGGGAGGGTCGGCGGGCGAGCAGTACTTC.

This clone was found once. The chain uses TRBV1 and TRBJ1-2; the tabulated D call, TRBD1, remains unverified against the DNA. TRBV1 represents a pseudogene. The CDR3 runs to 15 residues. The CDR3: CTSSQEGQGNYGYTF. DNA of the CDR3: TGCACCAGCAGCCAAGAGGGGCAGGGGAACTATGGCTACACCTTC.